This TCR beta chain was sequenced in a study of cytomegalovirus exposure and HLA in healthy donors (TCRdb year 2017). For the study in its entirety: An earlier analysis of approximately 640 of the donors reported more than 250 Gb of sequence data and 117 million unique TCR beta sequences from some 180 million T cells. Roughly 300 gigabases of sequencing data and approximately 91 million unique TCR sequences made up an early release that covered approximately 700 HLA-typed donors. Of the roughly 400 genotyped donors, approximately 83% fell in the genetic ancestry cluster associated with self-reported Caucasian donors. The aim of the study was to test whether cataloging public T cell receptors could identify signatures of past pathogen exposure. The study profiled the T cell repertoires of approximately 700 subjects by immunosequencing and related them to cytomegalovirus serostatus. A separate validation cohort of approximately 120 different subjects was used in addition to the approximately 640-subject first cohort. To predict cytomegalovirus infection status, the study combined high-throughput TCR immunosequencing, statistical association of individual TCRs with disease status, and machine learning. A later analysis re-analyzed previously published TCR beta repertoires from approximately 700 donors and added high-resolution HLA genotyping to study TCR occurrence patterns. Rather than using new phenotypic data, the later analysis identified candidate immune exposures from TCR beta sequences and from how often those sequences occurred across donors. In an earlier analysis of roughly 600 of the donors, high-throughput TCR beta sequencing was used to judge whether each TCR beta V gene segment behaved as functional or pseudogenic. Donor age, sex, ethnicity and CMV serostatus were compiled alongside the repertoire data. Genome-wide SNP genotypes for about 60% of the roughly 670 donors were used in a later genetic analysis, which treated that subset as a discovery cohort. Every repertoire in the discovery cohort had been generated on one and the same sequencing platform. Both class I and class II loci were covered by HLA typing, at four-digit resolution. The number of donors typed differed by locus, with roughly 629-640 for A, B, C, DRB1 and DQB1, 522 for DQA1, under 610 for DPA1, and over 400 for DPB1. Because of strong linkage in the cohort, roughly five DR-DQ haplotypes were treated as single units for association and clustering. Across some 400 genotyped donors of the cohort, an average of about 240,000 unique TCR beta nucleotide sequences per donor were sequenced, and roughly 17% of those sequences were non-productive. Beyond this particular receptor, the publication reports: Correlated functional status among segregating V segments might reflect linkage disequilibrium, but an unknown experimental factor could not be ruled out. The earlier analysis of a few hundred of the donors excluded roughly 17 rarely observed V segments, including chromosome 9 orphons, because counts were too low. A cluster of highly shared sequence variants was judged likely to represent a technical artifact of the sequencing pipeline. In a later analysis, HLA-associated TCR beta chains showed more clonal expansion and lower generation probabilities than non-associated chains that were equally common. A total of about 180 TCR beta chains were listed by the study as associated with cytomegalovirus. Across donors, most TCR sequences were observed very rarely, whereas some public TCRs were present in many individuals. Cytomegalovirus status was reported to be diagnosed by the classifier with high specificity and sensitivity in both the original and validation cohorts. A later analysis found that most CMV-associated TCR beta chains appeared HLA-restricted, with HLA associations seemingly driven largely by CMV exposure. Assigning TCR associations to individual alleles was difficult when HLA alleles, especially DR and DQ, strongly co-occurred. Some IMGT-functional V segments, including TRBV6-2 and TRBV6-3, could not be distinguished by the 87-base-pair reads and were therefore excluded. A further reported finding was that TCR beta sequences accurately predicted the HLA-A and HLA-B alleles for most subjects in the first cohort. Roughly uniform sequencing depth across donors was assumed in presence/absence analyses, although this assumption may not hold. According to a later genetic analysis, donors in an Asian-associated ancestry cluster had fewer N-insertions in productive TCRs than the approximately 630-donor mean. In an earlier analysis of some 500 of the donors, most TCR beta V segments were observed in productive rearrangements about 87% or about 30% of the time, broadly matching IMGT annotations. This cohort had only TCR beta chains sequenced, and the lack of alpha or paired-chain data limited which features could be detected. In vitro tests confirmed that a few of the cytomegalovirus-associated TCR beta chains recognize cytomegalovirus antigens. Because HLA typing was unavailable for some donors at each locus, only the typed subset was used in association tests. In a later analysis, several top co-occurrence clusters were reported to appear linked to parvovirus B19, influenza, CMV and Epstein-Barr virus. The authors suggested that the approach could potentially be generalized to other disease states and immunological phenotypes. V-gene and J-gene trimming of TCR beta chains was associated with a missense DCLRE1C variant in a later genetic analysis, and the association was replicated in an independent cohort. Immune exposure information for the cohort was limited to CMV serostatus. Specific HLA alleles were associated with about 17,000 TCR beta sequences at a false discovery rate of 0.05 in a later analysis. In a later analysis, TCR association rates were found to vary across HLA loci, with the most associated TCRs seen for DRB1 alleles and the fewest for HLA-C alleles.

The CDR3 holds 12 amino acids from the cysteine to the phenylalanine. Of the read, only the CDR3 DNA is kept; its 36 bases are in frame from base 1. CDR1 and CDR2 are drawn from the germline V gene: MDHEN, SYDVKM. At the junction V is shortened by 7 bases and J by 5 bases, with 9 bases in between. About this clone itself: The specificity of this receptor is unknown. No base quality values were provided; no much bigger clone lies one nucleotide off.

The library came from the immunoSEQ multiplex PCR assay. The multiplex PCR relied on a mix of 60 forward primers for TCR Vbeta segments and 13 reverse primers for TCR Jbeta segments. The CDR3 region of rearranged TCR beta genes was amplified from genomic DNA with a multiplex PCR assay. On the Illumina HiSeq System, the amplified TCR beta libraries were sequenced as 87-base-pair reads. The study's own analysis went as follows. Across the roughly 700 repertoires, a later analysis counted 75 million to 90 million unique TCR beta chains, 9 million to 14 million of which were shared by at least two donors. Raw reads were error-corrected and collapsed into unique sequences by a nearest-neighbor algorithm in which closely related sequences were merged to remove PCR and sequencing errors. To assign V, D and J gene segments, CDR3 sequences were aligned to IMGT reference sequences. For a sequence to be retained, at least a six-nucleotide match to both a V gene segment and a J gene segment was required. Rearrangements were called productive when the CDR3 lacked stop codons and stayed in frame with V and J; all others were non-productive. CDR3 was defined according to IMGT convention as the region running from the second conserved V-encoded cysteine to the conserved J-encoded phenylalanine. Sequences without an unambiguous match to a single V gene segment were excluded from the earlier analysis of almost 600 of the donors. In an earlier analysis of some 590 of the donors, a V segment was called functional when productive rearrangements were above 56.7%, and segregating when the standard deviation between donors exceeded 5%. To diagnose cytomegalovirus status from the catalog of TCR beta chain sequences, a statistical classification framework was built. A later analysis assigned V and J genes by comparing TCR nucleotide sequences with IMGT/GENE-DB human TR gene sequences. In a later analysis, CDR3 sequences and most-parsimonious VDJ recombination scenarios were assigned using the TCRdist pipeline. A later analysis defined each TCR beta chain by its CDR3 amino acid sequence plus V-gene family, and excluded reads lacking a unique V-gene family. A later analysis removed 450 to 600 highly shared, low-generation-probability nucleotide sequences to deal with suspected cross-contamination and a sequencing artifact. For each public chain, a later analysis derived a clonal expansion index from normalized ranks of inferred template counts within each repertoire. Generation probabilities in a later analysis came from a VDJ recombination model fitted to out-of-frame rearrangements, and those results were checked against IGoR. In a later analysis, hypergeometric tests were used to score TCR-TCR, TCR-HLA and TCR-CMV co-occurrence, with a repertoire-size bias correction applied to TCR pairs. A later analysis estimated false discovery rates by permuting HLA or CMV assignments 20 times. In a later analysis, co-occurring TCRs were grouped using DBSCAN, with TCRdist sequence similarity added in when clustering inside HLA-allele-positive subsets. Repertoires with fewer than 30,000 or more than 120,000 public chains were left out of co-occurrence clustering, as were about 5 repertoires with anomalous nucleotide sharing. Sourced from immuneACCESS, this table was stored by TCRdb with only in-frame sequences that have V and J called. A share of the clones is absent; for the studies checked, an unresolved V gene accounts for under half, and the remainder has no known explanation. V and J calls and clone size are copied from that table; D and trimming were computed from the DNA. The sample contains 100,000 to 150,000 clones, roughly 66% of them found a single time. The biggest ten clones account for approximately 4.8% of the sample.

The cohort was made up of about 670 healthy bone marrow donors. At the time of sampling, every cohort member was nominally healthy, though immune exposures that went unrecorded were likely present. The donor tested CMV seropositive and was one of the 289 seropositive cohort members. A peripheral blood sample was collected from each donor, and TCR beta sequencing was performed on peripheral blood mononuclear cells. Genomic DNA was extracted from the blood cell samples with the Qiagen DNeasy Blood Extraction Kit. The TCR originated in a man aged 55 to 70 in good health and CMV-seropositive. This receptor chain uses TRBV28 and TRBJ1-5, with no confidently assigned D gene. Sequenced sample: PBMCs. Read as DNA, the sequence is TGTGCCAGCATCTCGGTCGATCAGCCCCAGCATTTT. This gives the protein CASISVDQPQHF.